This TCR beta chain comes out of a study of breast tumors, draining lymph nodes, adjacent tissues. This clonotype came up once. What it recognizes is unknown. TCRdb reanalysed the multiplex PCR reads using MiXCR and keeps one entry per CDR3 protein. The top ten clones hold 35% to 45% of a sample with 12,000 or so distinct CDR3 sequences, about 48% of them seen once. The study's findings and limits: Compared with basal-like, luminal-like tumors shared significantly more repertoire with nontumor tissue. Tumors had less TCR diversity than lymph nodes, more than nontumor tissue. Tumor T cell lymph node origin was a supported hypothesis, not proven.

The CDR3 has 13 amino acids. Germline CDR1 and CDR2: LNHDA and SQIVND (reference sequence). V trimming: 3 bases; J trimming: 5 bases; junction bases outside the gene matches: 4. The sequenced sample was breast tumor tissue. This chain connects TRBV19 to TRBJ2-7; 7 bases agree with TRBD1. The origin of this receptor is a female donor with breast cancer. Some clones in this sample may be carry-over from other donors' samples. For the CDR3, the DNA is TGTGCCAGTAGTATTTTCACAGGGGACGAGCAGTACTTC. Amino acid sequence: CASSIFTGDEQYF.